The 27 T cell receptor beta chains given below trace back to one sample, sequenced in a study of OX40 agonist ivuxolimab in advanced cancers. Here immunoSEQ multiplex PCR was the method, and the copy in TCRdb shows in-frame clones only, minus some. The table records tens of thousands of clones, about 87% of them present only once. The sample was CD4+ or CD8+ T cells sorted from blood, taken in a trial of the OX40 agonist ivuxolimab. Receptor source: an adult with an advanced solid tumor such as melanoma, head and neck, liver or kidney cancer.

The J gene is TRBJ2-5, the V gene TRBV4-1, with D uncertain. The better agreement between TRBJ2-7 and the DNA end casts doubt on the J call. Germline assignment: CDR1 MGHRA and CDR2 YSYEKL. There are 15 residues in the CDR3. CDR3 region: CASSQDYGASYEQYF. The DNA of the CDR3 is TGCGCCAGCAGCCAAGATTATGGAGCTTCCTACGAGCAGTACTTC.

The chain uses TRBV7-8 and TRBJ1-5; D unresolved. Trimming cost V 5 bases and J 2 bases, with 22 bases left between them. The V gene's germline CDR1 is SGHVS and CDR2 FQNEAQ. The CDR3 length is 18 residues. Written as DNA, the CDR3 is TGTGCCAGCAGCCCCCGGAGACTCCCCCAGGAGGGCAATCAGCCCCAGCATTTT. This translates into CASSPRRLPQEGNQPQHF.

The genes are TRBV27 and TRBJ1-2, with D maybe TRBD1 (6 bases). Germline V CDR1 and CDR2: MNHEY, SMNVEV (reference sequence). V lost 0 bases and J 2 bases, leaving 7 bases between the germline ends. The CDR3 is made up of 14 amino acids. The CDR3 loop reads CASSLSRGNYGYTF. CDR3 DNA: TGTGCCAGCAGTTTATCAAGGGGGAACTATGGCTACACCTTC.

In nucleotides, the CDR3 is TGTGCCAGCAGCTTAAGGATCGGGACAGAAGAGACCCAGTACTTC. This gives the protein CASSLRIGTEETQYF. This rearrangement joins TRBV7-9 to TRBJ2-5; 7 nucleotides agree with TRBD1. CDR3 size: 15 residues. From germline, CDR1 is SEHNR and CDR2 FQNEAQ (reference sequence). V trimming: 2 bases; J trimming: 3 bases; junction bases outside the gene matches: 6. The full variable domain, rest sourced from reference TRBV7-9 and TRBJ2-5, is DTGVSQNPRHKITKRGQNVTFRCDPISEHNRLYWYRQTLGQGPEFLTYFQNEAQLEKSRLLSDRFSAERPKGSFSTLEIQRTEQGDSAMYLCASSLRIGTEETQYFGPGTRLLVL.

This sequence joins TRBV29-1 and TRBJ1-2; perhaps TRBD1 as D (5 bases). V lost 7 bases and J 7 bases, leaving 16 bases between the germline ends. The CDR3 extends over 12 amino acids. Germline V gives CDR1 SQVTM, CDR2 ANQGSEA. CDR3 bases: TGCAGCGCTCTGACAGACGGGTCTGGCTACACCTTC. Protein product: CSALTDGSGYTF.

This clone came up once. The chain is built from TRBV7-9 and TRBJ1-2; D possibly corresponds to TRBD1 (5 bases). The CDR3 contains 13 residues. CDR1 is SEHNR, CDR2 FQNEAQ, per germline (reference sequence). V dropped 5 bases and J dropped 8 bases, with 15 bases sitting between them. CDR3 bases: TGTGCCAGCAGCCCAGAATCGGGGGACGGCTACACCTTC. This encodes CASSPESGDGYTF.

As DNA, the CDR3 is TGTGCCAGCAGCTTAGGGGGAACTAATGAGCAGTTCTTC. This sequence encodes CASSLGGTNEQFF. The chain links TRBV7-9 to TRBJ2-1; the D is unclear. The germline CDR1 and CDR2 sequences are SEHNR and FQNEAQ (reference sequence). This CDR3 contains 13 residues. Trimming pared 1 base from V and 7 bases from J, leaving 8 bases between.

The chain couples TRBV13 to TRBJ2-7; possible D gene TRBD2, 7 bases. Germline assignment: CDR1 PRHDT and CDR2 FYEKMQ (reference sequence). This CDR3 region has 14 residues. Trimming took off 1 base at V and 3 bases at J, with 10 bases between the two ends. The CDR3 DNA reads TGTGCCAGCAGCTTAGACAGGGAGGGCTACGAGCAGTACTTC. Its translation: CASSLDREGYEQYF. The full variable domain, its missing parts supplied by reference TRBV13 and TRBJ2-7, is AAGVIQSPRHLIKEKRETATLKCYPIPRHDTVYWYQQGPGQDPQFLISFYEKMQSDKGSIPDRFSAQQFSDYHSELNMSSLELGDSALYFCASSLDREGYEQYFGPGTRLTVT.

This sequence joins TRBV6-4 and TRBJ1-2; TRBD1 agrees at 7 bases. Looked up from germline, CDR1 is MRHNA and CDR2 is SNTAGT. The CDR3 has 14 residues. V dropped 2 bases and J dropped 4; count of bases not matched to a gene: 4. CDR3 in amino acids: CASSDREGAYGYTF. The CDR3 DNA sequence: TGTGCCAGCAGTGACAGGGAGGGGGCCTATGGCTACACCTTC.

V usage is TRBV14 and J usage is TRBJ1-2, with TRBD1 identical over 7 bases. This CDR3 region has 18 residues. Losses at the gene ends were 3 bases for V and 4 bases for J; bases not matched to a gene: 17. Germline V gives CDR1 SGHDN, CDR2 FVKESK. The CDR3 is CASSQRGRETQGLYGYTF. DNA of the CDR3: TGTGCCAGCAGCCAGAGGGGGCGGGAGACTCAAGGGCTCTATGGCTACACCTTC.

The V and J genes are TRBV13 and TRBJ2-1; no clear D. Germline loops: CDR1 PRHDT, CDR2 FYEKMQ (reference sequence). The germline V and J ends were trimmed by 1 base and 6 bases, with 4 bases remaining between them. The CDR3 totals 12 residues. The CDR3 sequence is CASSLDLNEQFF. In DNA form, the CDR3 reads TGTGCCAGCAGCTTAGATCTCAATGAGCAGTTCTTC.

Here the CDR3 DNA reads TGTGCCAGCAGTTGGGACGCCGGGGAAAGGGAGCAGTACTTC. It is translated as CASSWDAGEREQYF. The chain recombines TRBV28 with TRBJ2-7; D tentatively fits TRBD1 or TRBD2 (5 bases each). Germline V gene lookup returns CDR1 MDHEN and CDR2 SYDVKM. The CDR3 covers 14 residues. V was clipped by 4 bases and J by 7 bases, with 17 bases between them.

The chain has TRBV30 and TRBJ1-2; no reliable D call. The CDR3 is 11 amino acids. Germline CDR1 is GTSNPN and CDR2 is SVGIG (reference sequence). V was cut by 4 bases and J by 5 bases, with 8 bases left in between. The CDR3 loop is CAWTNKYGYTF. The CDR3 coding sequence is TGTGCCTGGACCAACAAGTATGGCTACACCTTC.

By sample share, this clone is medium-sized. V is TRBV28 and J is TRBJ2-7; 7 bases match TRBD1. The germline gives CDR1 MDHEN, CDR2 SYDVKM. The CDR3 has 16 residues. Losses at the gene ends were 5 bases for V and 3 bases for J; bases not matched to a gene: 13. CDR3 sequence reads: CASSVNPRTGLYEQYF. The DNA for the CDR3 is TGTGCCAGCAGTGTAAACCCGAGGACAGGCCTCTACGAGCAGTACTTC.

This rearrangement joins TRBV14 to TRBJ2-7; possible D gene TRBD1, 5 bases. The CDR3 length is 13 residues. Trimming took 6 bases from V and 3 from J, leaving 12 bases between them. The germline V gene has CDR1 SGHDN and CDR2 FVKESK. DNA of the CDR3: TGTGCCAGCAGAAGAAGGGGATTCTACGAGCAGTACTTC. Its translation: CASRRRGFYEQYF.

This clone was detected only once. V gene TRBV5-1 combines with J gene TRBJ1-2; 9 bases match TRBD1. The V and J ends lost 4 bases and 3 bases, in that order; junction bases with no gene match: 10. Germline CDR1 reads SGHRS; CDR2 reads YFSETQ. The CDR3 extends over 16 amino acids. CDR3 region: CASSPRTGDVHYGYTF. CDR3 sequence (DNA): TGCGCCAGCAGCCCAAGGACAGGGGATGTTCACTATGGCTACACCTTC.

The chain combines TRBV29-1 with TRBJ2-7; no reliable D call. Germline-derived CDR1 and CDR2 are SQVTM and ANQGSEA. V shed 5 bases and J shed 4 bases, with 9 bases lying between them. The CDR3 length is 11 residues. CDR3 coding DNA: TGCAGCGTTCGGGCGTCTTACGAGCAGTACTTC. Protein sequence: CSVRASYEQYF.

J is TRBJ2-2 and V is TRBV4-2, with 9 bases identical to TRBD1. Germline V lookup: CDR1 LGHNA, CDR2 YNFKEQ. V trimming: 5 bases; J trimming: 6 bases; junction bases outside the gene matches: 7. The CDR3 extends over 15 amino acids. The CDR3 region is CASSITGGGAGELFF. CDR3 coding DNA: TGTGCCAGCAGCATTACAGGGGGCGGTGCCGGGGAGCTGTTTTTT.

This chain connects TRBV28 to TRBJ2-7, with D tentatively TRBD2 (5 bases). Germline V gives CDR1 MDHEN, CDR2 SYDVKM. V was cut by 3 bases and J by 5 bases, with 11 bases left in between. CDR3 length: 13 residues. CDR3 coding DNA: TGTGCCAGCAGTTTGCAGGAGCGGAACGAGCAGTACTTC. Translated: CASSLQERNEQYF.

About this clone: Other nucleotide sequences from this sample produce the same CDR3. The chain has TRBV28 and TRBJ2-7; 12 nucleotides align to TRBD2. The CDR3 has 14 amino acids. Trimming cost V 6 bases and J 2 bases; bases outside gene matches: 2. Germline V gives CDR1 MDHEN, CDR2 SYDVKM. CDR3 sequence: CASRASGRAYEQYF. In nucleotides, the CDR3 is TGTGCCAGCAGAGCTAGCGGGAGGGCCTACGAGCAGTACTTC.

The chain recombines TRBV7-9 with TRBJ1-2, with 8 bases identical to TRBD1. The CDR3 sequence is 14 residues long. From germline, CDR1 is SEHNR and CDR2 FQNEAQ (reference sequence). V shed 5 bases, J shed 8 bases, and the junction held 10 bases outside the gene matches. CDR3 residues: CASSRTGFRKGYTF. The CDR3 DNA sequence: TGTGCCAGCAGCAGGACAGGGTTTAGGAAGGGCTACACCTTC.

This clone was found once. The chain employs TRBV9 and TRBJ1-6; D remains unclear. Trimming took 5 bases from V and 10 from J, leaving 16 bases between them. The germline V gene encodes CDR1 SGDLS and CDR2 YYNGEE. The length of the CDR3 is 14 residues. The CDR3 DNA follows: TGTGCCAGCAGTTCAGACTCGAATCCCTCACCCCTCCACTTT. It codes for CASSSDSNPSPLHF. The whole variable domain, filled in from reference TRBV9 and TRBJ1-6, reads DSGVTQTPKHLITATGQRVTLRCSPRSGDLSVYWYQQSLDQGLQFLIQYYNGEERAKGNILERFSAQQFPDLHSELNLSSLELGDSALYFCASSSDSNPSPLHFGNGTRLTVT.

The CDR3 DNA follows: TGTGCCAGCAGTTACAGGGTCCTGGGGACCGGGGAGCTGTTTTTT. Encoded protein: CASSYRVLGTGELFF. J is TRBJ2-2 and V is TRBV6-5; D gene ambiguous. Trimming took 2 bases from V and 5 from J, leaving 12 bases between them. This CDR3 has 15 residues. Germline-derived CDR1 and CDR2 are MNHEY and SVGAGI.

The DNA of the CDR3 is TGTGCCAGCGCCATAAAGGCCATAATTCCTTACGAGCAGTACTTC. Protein: CASAIKAIIPYEQYF. V gene TRBV6-5 combines with J gene TRBJ2-7, with D unclear. Germline CDR1 is MNHEY and CDR2 is SVGAGI. The CDR3 has 15 residues. Between the trimmed V and J ends, which lost 8 bases and 4 bases, there was a span of 21 bases.

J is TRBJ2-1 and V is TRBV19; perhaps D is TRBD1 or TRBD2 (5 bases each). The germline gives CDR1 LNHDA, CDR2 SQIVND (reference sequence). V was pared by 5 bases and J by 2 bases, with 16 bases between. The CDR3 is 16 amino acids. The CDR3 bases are TGTGCCAGTAGTGCTGGGACCTGGGGAGCCTACAATGAGCAGTTCTTC. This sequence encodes CASSAGTWGAYNEQFF.

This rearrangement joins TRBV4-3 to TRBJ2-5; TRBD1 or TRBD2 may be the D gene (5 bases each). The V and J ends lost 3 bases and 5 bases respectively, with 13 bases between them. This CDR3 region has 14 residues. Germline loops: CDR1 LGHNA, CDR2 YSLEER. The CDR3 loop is CASSQIGTAETQYF. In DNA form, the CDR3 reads TGCGCCAGCAGCCAGATCGGGACGGCTGAGACCCAGTACTTC.

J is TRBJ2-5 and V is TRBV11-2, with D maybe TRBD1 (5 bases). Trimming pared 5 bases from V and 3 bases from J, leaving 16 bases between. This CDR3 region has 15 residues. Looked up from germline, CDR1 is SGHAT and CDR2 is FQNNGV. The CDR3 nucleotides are TGTGCCAGCAGCCATCTTAAAGCAGGGAAAGAGACCCAGTACTTC. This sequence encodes CASSHLKAGKETQYF.